These 13 T cell receptor beta chains were sequenced from one sample in a study of beta chain features in type 1 diabetes. Since all of the isolated RNA was reverse transcribed, expressed TCRB transcripts were what got sequenced. TCRdb keeps only in-frame clones here, not all; method: immunoSEQ multiplex PCR. The sample gives a few hundred thousand clones, about 15% of which show up once; about 0.04% is in the top ten. The sequenced material came from naive CD4+ T cells from blood. The receptors were gathered from a man aged 25 to 40 in good health.

This clone was observed a few times. The gene calls are TRBV19 and TRBJ2-6; no definite D call. CDR1 is LNHDA and CDR2 is SQIVND in the germline V gene (reference sequence). Trimming shortened V by 6 bases and J by 0 bases, and 12 bases separated the two germline ends. CDR3 length: 16 residues. The CDR3 is CASSANSISGANVLTF. The DNA of the CDR3 is TGTGCCAGTAGCGCCAACAGTATCTCTGGGGCCAACGTCCTGACTTTC.

This chain connects TRBV10-3 to TRBJ2-1, with 7 bases lining up with TRBD1. The CDR3 has 14 residues. V was clipped by 6 bases and J by 4 bases; unmatched bases: 6. The germline V gene encodes CDR1 ENHRY and CDR2 SYGVKD. The CDR3 region is CAISTGASYNEQFF. The CDR3 DNA reads as TGTGCCATCAGCACAGGGGCCTCATACAATGAGCAGTTCTTC.

The chain links TRBV13 to TRBJ2-2; the D is unclear. Trimming cost V 7 bases and J 4 bases, with 13 bases left between them. The length of the CDR3 is 14 residues. Germline V gene data show CDR1 as PRHDT and CDR2 as FYEKMQ (reference sequence). CDR3 loop: CASNQLGSTGELFF. The CDR3 DNA is TGTGCCAGCAACCAACTTGGCTCCACCGGGGAGCTGTTTTTT.

This chain joins TRBV7-2 and TRBJ2-7; 7 bases align to TRBD1. Trimming removed 5 bases from V and 2 bases from J; junction bases left unmatched: 6. This CDR3 contains 14 residues. CDR1 is SGHTA and CDR2 is FQGNSA in the germline V gene. Written as DNA, the CDR3 is TGTGCCAGCAGCGCCAGGGACAGAGCCTACGAGCAGTACTTC. Its protein product is CASSARDRAYEQYF.

The rearrangement uses TRBV5-1 and TRBJ2-3; D perhaps matches TRBD2 (6 bases). The CDR3 sequence is 14 residues long. Trimming took off 1 base at V and 10 bases at J, with 16 bases between the two ends. The germline V gene has CDR1 SGHRS and CDR2 YFSETQ. CDR3 nucleotide sequence: TGCGCCAGCAGCTTGACGGCGGGACCCGGGGCGCAGTATTTT. Residues: CASSLTAGPGAQYF.

This clone was counted only a few times. The rearrangement joins TRBV7-8 to TRBJ2-1; D may be TRBD2 (6 bases). There are 16 residues in the CDR3. Between the trimmed V and J ends, which lost 1 base and 2 bases, there was a span of 12 bases. The germline V gene encodes CDR1 SGHVS and CDR2 FQNEAQ. As DNA, the CDR3 is TGTGCCAGCAGCTTAGAACGGCTAGCGACCTACAATGAGCAGTTCTTC. As protein: CASSLERLATYNEQFF.

Concerning this clone itself: The sample has other DNA sequences that encode this CDR3 too. V and J are TRBV9 and TRBJ2-3; D is uncertain. The CDR3 length is 13 residues. V shed 4 bases and J shed 3 bases, with 9 bases lying between them. Germline V gene lookup returns CDR1 SGDLS and CDR2 YYNGEE. The CDR3: CASSSSGTDTQYF. In DNA form, the CDR3 reads TGTGCCAGCAGCTCCAGTGGGACAGATACGCAGTATTTT.

The rearrangement uses TRBV30 and TRBJ2-7; possibly TRBD1 for D (6 bases). The CDR3 spans 14 residues. Trimming pared 4 bases from V and 6 bases from J, leaving 19 bases between. Germline loops: CDR1 GTSNPN, CDR2 SVGIG (reference sequence). The CDR3 spells CAWIRHRVGSEQYV. The CDR3 DNA reads TGTGCCTGGATCCGCCACAGGGTAGGGAGCGAGCAGTACGTC.

The chain recombines TRBV9 with TRBJ2-1, with TRBD2 matching over 7 bases. Germline lookup yields CDR1 SGDLS and CDR2 YYNGEE. The V gene end was trimmed by 4 bases and the J gene end by 0 bases; junction bases not matched to a gene: 13. This CDR3 region has 18 residues. CDR3 coding DNA: TGTGCCAGCAGCCCGTTGGGGAAGCGGGGATTCTCCTACAATGAGCAGTTCTTC. Amino acid sequence: CASSPLGKRGFSYNEQFF.

This chain uses TRBV30 with TRBJ2-1; perhaps TRBD2 as D (6 bases). CDR3 length: 15 residues. Germline assignment: CDR1 GTSNPN and CDR2 SVGIG (reference sequence). Deletions cut 3 bases from V and 4 bases from J, with 16 bases between. The CDR3, as DNA: TGTGCCTGGAGCGGAGGGGCTAGGGTGTACAATGAGCAGTTCTTC. It translates to CAWSGGARVYNEQFF.

The chain employs TRBV27 and TRBJ2-7; 9 nucleotides align to TRBD1. V dropped 3 bases and J dropped 3; count of bases not matched to a gene: 6. This CDR3 is built from 15 residues. Per germline, CDR1 MNHEY and CDR2 SMNVEV (reference sequence). The CDR3 is CASSFGQGRFYEQYF. The CDR3 DNA follows: TGTGCCAGCAGTTTCGGACAGGGGAGATTCTACGAGCAGTACTTC.

The chain is built from TRBV19 and TRBJ2-1; D is undetermined. The CDR3 has 16 amino acids. With 5 bases removed from V and 0 bases from J, the gap between germline ends came to 14 bases. The V gene's germline CDR1 is LNHDA and CDR2 SQIVND (reference sequence). Written as DNA, the CDR3 is TGTGCCAGTAGTGTGAAAGGCCAGAGCTCCTACAATGAGCAGTTCTTC. Its protein is CASSVKGQSSYNEQFF. The whole variable domain, remainder taken from reference TRBV19 and TRBJ2-1, is DGGITQSPKYLFRKEGQNVTLSCEQNLNHDAMYWYRQDPGQGLRLIYYSQIVNDFQKGDIAEGYSVSREKKESFPLTVTSAQKNPTAFYLCASSVKGQSSYNEQFFGPGTRLTVL.

The chain uses TRBV29-1 and TRBJ1-2, with 9 nucleotides matching TRBD1. The CDR3 totals 13 residues. With V trimmed by 6 bases and J by 2 bases, 4 bases remained unmatched. Per the germline V gene, CDR1 is SQVTM and CDR2 is ANQGSEA. As DNA, the CDR3 is TGCAGCGTCCTCACAGGGGGCAACTATGGCTACACCTTC. Its protein is CSVLTGGNYGYTF. The full variable domain, with the rest looked up from reference TRBV29-1 and TRBJ1-2, is SAVISQKPSRDICQRGTSLTIQCQVDSQVTMMFWYRQQPGQSLTLIATANQGSEATYESGFVIDKFPISRPNLTFSTLTVSNMSPEDSSIYLCSVLTGGNYGYTFGSGTRLTVV.